This T cell receptor delta chain was observed in a study of gamma-delta T cells after stem cell transplantation. The CDR3 consists of 14 residues. V trimming: 1 base; J trimming: 4 bases; junction bases outside the gene matches: 1. Per germline, CDR1 GEAIGNYY and CDR2 EKD. TCRdb re-called clones from the RT-PCR reads via CATT. Here the sample spans nearly 8,000 delta-chain clones, roughly 15% being singletons. The chain employs TRDV2 and TRDJ1, with 11 positions matching TRDD3. The sequence was obtained from a human donor. It is not recorded whose cells these are; they may come from a transplant donor. The source material was gamma-delta T cells. In DNA form, the CDR3 reads TGTGCCTGTGACACTGGGGGATACGACGATAAACTCATCTTT. Protein product: CACDTGGYDDKLIF.